The 26 T cell receptor beta chains given below trace back to one sample, sequenced in a study of T-cell reconstitution after alpha-beta-depleted transplantation in children. A TCRbeta library incorporating unique molecular identifiers was prepared. TCRdb recomputed calls from the PCR reads with MiXCR, one row per CDR3 protein. Of about 540,000 distinct CDR3 sequences listed, approximately 20% are singletons. The specimen was PBMCs from the stem cell graft donor, collected from the stem cell graft. All receptors come from a human donor who donated a stem cell graft to a child with acute lymphoblastic leukemia.

The genes are TRBV27 and TRBJ2-1; D gene uncertain. V was shortened by 8 bases and J by 3 bases, with 5 bases between the two germline ends. The CDR3 covers 11 residues. The germline gives CDR1 MNHEY, CDR2 SMNVEV (reference sequence). The CDR3 loop reads CASGGYNEQFF. Written as DNA, the CDR3 is TGTGCCAGCGGTGGCTACAATGAGCAGTTCTTC.

The chain couples TRBV28 to TRBJ2-7; D perhaps matches TRBD2 (5 bases). V dropped 5 bases and J dropped 2 bases, with 16 bases sitting between them. Germline loops: CDR1 MDHEN, CDR2 SYDVKM. The CDR3 runs to 15 residues. The CDR3 sequence is CASSAGLSGTYEQYF. The CDR3 nucleotides read TGTGCCAGCAGTGCCGGACTTTCCGGAACCTACGAGCAGTACTTC.

The V call is TRBV27, the J call TRBJ1-3, with a weak D call TRBD1 (5 bases). Trimming removed 8 bases from V and 1 base from J, with 18 bases in between. Germline-derived CDR1 and CDR2 are MNHEY and SMNVEV (reference sequence). CDR3 length: 16 amino acids. The CDR3 region has the DNA TGTGCCAGCGCGTTAACCATAGGGGCGTCTGGAAACACCATATATTTT. Amino acid sequence: CASALTIGASGNTIYF.

A word on this clonotype: Sequence at one end of the junction differs from germline and may be a read error. J is TRBJ2-1 and V is TRBV20-1, with TRBD1 as a possible D gene (6 bases). Per the germline V gene, CDR1 is DFQATT and CDR2 is SNEGSKA (reference sequence). CDR3 size: 17 residues. This CDR3 reads CCARDSAGRGAVNEQFF. CDR3 coding DNA: TGCTGTGCTAGAGATTCGGCCGGCAGGGGAGCTGTCAATGAGCAGTTCTTC.

V and J are TRBV30 and TRBJ1-5; D not certain. The length of the CDR3 is 13 residues. V was cut by 5 bases and J by 0 bases, with 8 bases left in between. Germline values: CDR1 GTSNPN, CDR2 SVGIG (reference sequence). DNA for the CDR3: TGTGCCTGGGCCGAGAATAGCAATCAGCCCCAGCATTTT. Translating it yields CAWAENSNQPQHF.

This clonotype was counted only a few times. This sequence joins TRBV28 and TRBJ2-3; 9 bases are shared with TRBD1. Germline trimming cut 6 bases from V and 3 bases from J; bases unmatched to any gene: 13. Looked up from germline, CDR1 is MDHEN and CDR2 is SYDVKM. The CDR3 runs to 17 residues. The CDR3 DNA reads as TGTGCCAGCAGCTCCATGGGACAGGGAAGATCGACAGATACGCAGTATTTT. This encodes CASSSMGQGRSTDTQYF.

The rearrangement uses TRBV15 and TRBJ1-1; TRBD1 matches at 8 bases. Trimming cost V 5 bases and J 10 bases; bases outside gene matches: 9. CDR1 and CDR2 (germline): LNHNV, YYDKDF (reference sequence). This CDR3 spans 13 amino acids. In DNA form, the CDR3 reads TGTGCCACCAGCCCCGAGTGGACAGGGTTAGCTTTCTTT. It codes for CATSPEWTGLAFF.

V and J are TRBV20-1 and TRBJ2-1; D is unresolved. Germline-derived CDR1 and CDR2 are DFQATT and SNEGSKA (reference sequence). Trimming shortened V by 6 bases and J by 5 bases, and 26 bases separated the two germline ends. This CDR3 is 17 amino acids long. In nucleotides, the CDR3 is TGCAGTGCATTACCTCACCGGGCCACGATAGCAAACAATGAGCAGTTCTTC. Its protein product is CSALPHRATIANNEQFF.

The rearrangement joins TRBV6-1 to TRBJ1-4; D is ambiguous. The CDR3 runs 15 residues. The germline V gene encodes CDR1 MNHNS and CDR2 SASEGT. V was trimmed by 7 bases and J by 5 bases, leaving 17 bases between them. CDR3 region: CASIRGPGSNEKLFF. CDR3 bases: TGTGCCAGCATTCGAGGTCCCGGATCCAATGAAAAACTGTTTTTT.

Turning to this clonotype: This may come from a read error, since a much larger clone is one base off. The chain recombines TRBV7-9 with TRBJ1-2, with D unresolved. This CDR3 contains 13 residues. CDR1 and CDR2 (germline): SEHNR, FQNEAQ (reference sequence). The CDR3 DNA is TGTGCCAGCAGCTTAGGGGGAGACTATGGCCACACCTTC. This encodes CASSLGGDYGHTF.

The chain links TRBV12-3 or TRBV12-4 to TRBJ2-3; 10 bases fit TRBD1. This CDR3 has 17 residues. After removal of 5 bases from V and 2 bases from J, the junction contained 10 bases not matched to a gene. CDR3 amino acids: CASSQQPGTGDTDTQYF. CDR3 in DNA: TGTGCCAGCAGTCAACAACCCGGGACAGGGGACACAGATACGCAGTATTTT.

The chain joins TRBV2 to TRBJ2-7; TRBD2 agrees at 9 bases. This CDR3 comprises 16 residues. The V and J ends lost 6 bases and 5 bases, in that order; junction bases with no gene match: 14. CDR1 and CDR2 from the germline V gene are SNHLY and FYNNEI. CDR3 bases: TGTGCCAGCAGCCGCGAGACTAGCGGCGGTAACGACGAGCAGTACTTC. Translated: CASSRETSGGNDEQYF.

The chain has TRBV4-1 and TRBJ1-1; D is uncertain. Germline V gene lookup returns CDR1 MGHRA and CDR2 YSYEKL. The CDR3 is made up of 15 amino acids. V gave up 4 bases and J gave up 1 base, with 13 bases separating them. CDR3 in amino acids: CASSLHPASNTEAFF. DNA for the CDR3: TGCGCCAGCAGCCTTCACCCAGCCTCGAACACTGAAGCTTTCTTT.

This chain joins TRBV27 and TRBJ2-7, with 8 bases matching TRBD2. CDR3 length equals 11 residues. The V segment lost 5 bases and the J segment 9 bases; nucleotides outside the gene matches: 3. Germline V gives CDR1 MNHEY, CDR2 SMNVEV (reference sequence). Here the CDR3 reads CASSTGGAQYF. The DNA of the CDR3 is TGTGCCAGCAGTACCGGGGGGGCGCAGTACTTC.

The chain links TRBV4-2 to TRBJ2-2; no clear D. The V gene's germline CDR1 is LGHNA and CDR2 YNFKEQ. The CDR3 is 15 residues long. V gave up 1 base and J gave up 4 bases, with 10 bases separating them. CDR3 protein: CASSQAHDLTGELFF. The CDR3 nucleotides read TGTGCCAGCAGCCAAGCCCACGACCTCACCGGGGAGCTGTTTTTT.

This chain joins TRBV20-1 and TRBJ2-1; 9 positions match TRBD2. CDR1 DFQATT and CDR2 SNEGSKA come from the germline V gene (reference sequence). V trimming: 6 bases; J trimming: 4 bases; junction bases outside the gene matches: 16. The CDR3 consists of 17 residues. As DNA, the CDR3 is TGCAGTGCAGGGGGCGGGCTAGCGGGGACAGTTTACAATGAGCAGTTCTTC. It encodes CSAGGGLAGTVYNEQFF.

This clonotype appeared a few times. One end of the junction is discordant with germline, which a read error may explain. The gene calls are TRBV12-3 or TRBV12-4 and TRBJ1-1; perhaps TRBD1 as D (5 bases). This CDR3 is 14 amino acids long. The CDR3: CASSLAPGGAEAFF. The CDR3 DNA follows: TGTGCCAGCAGTCTAGCGCCGGGGGGGGCTGAAGCTTTCTTT.

The gene calls are TRBV12-3 or TRBV12-4 and TRBJ2-1; tentative D call: TRBD1 (5 bases). The CDR3 has 12 residues. With 1 base removed from V and 11 bases from J, the gap between germline ends came to 9 bases. The CDR3 region has the DNA TGTGCCAGCAGTTTAGGGGGCCCCAAGCAGTTCTTC. It codes for CASSLGGPKQFF.

This clonotype was observed a handful of times. The chain has TRBV30 and TRBJ2-1; D possibly corresponds to TRBD2 (5 bases). V was trimmed by 6 bases and J by 1 base, leaving 16 bases between them. CDR3 size: 15 residues. Germline V CDR1 and CDR2: GTSNPN, SVGIG (reference sequence). As DNA, the CDR3 is TGTGCCTGTAGCGAAGGGCAAGCGTCCTACAATGAGCAGTTCTTC. The encoded protein is CACSEGQASYNEQFF.

V usage is TRBV5-5 and J usage is TRBJ2-7; D is perhaps TRBD1 (5 bases). CDR1 and CDR2 from the germline V gene are SGHKS and YYEKEE (reference sequence). The CDR3 is 14 amino acids. Trimming cost V 0 bases and J 2 bases, with 9 bases left between them. In DNA form, the CDR3 reads TGTGCCAGCAGCTTGGCTAAGGGGCCCTACGAGCAGTACTTC. It is translated as CASSLAKGPYEQYF.

V usage is TRBV4-1 and J usage is TRBJ2-1; D not resolved. The germline V gene encodes CDR1 MGHRA and CDR2 YSYEKL. The V and J ends lost 5 bases and 4 bases respectively, with 12 bases between them. This CDR3 region has 14 residues. CDR3 in amino acids: CASSDPDGYNEQFF. Written as DNA, the CDR3 is TGCGCCAGCAGCGACCCGGACGGGTACAATGAGCAGTTCTTC.

This clonotype occurred a few times. The V and J genes are TRBV2 and TRBJ2-3, with 8 bases that match TRBD2. Germline CDR1 and CDR2: SNHLY and FYNNEI. After removal of 7 bases from V and 2 bases from J, the junction contained 8 bases not matched to a gene. The CDR3 consists of 15 residues. CDR3 DNA: TGTGCCAGCAAAGTGGGTAGCGGGAACACAGATACGCAGTATTTT. Translation gives CASKVGSGNTDTQYF.

This clonotype was picked up many times. In DNA form, the CDR3 reads TGCGCCAGCAGCCCTTCTCCCGGGACAGGGGGCGTCTATGGCTACACCTTC. Protein product: CASSPSPGTGGVYGYTF. The chain recombines TRBV4-1 with TRBJ1-2, with TRBD1 identical over 12 bases. Trimming cost V 4 bases and J 4 bases; bases outside gene matches: 10. The CDR3 extends over 17 amino acids. CDR1 is MGHRA, CDR2 YSYEKL, per germline.

A note on this clonotype: This CDR3 fails to terminate in the conserved phenylalanine or tryptophan, so it likely reflects a read error. The genes are TRBV5-1 and TRBJ2-2; D tentatively reads TRBD1 or TRBD2 (5 bases each). Germline lookup yields CDR1 SGHRS and CDR2 YFSETQ. This CDR3 spans 15 amino acids. V was clipped by 3 bases and J by 4 bases, with 13 bases between them. This chain's CDR3 is CASSSSGDPTGELFL. Written as DNA, the CDR3 is TGCGCCAGCAGCTCGTCCGGGGACCCCACCGGGGAGCTGTTTTTG.

The table lists this clonotype with a few counts. V and J are TRBV29-1 and TRBJ2-2; tentative D call: TRBD2 (5 bases). Per the germline V gene, CDR1 is SQVTM and CDR2 is ANQGSEA. V was pared by 7 bases and J by 6 bases, with 12 bases between. This CDR3 contains 12 residues. The CDR3 region has the DNA TGCAGCGCCGGGCTCGGGGCCGGGGAGCTGTTTTTT. Its translation is CSAGLGAGELFF.

This clonotype has a handful of counts. V usage is TRBV12-3 or TRBV12-4 and J usage is TRBJ1-1; D might be TRBD1 (5 bases). The CDR3 loop spans 14 amino acids. V lost 3 bases and J lost 2, with 10 bases in between. The CDR3, as DNA: TGTGCCAGCAGTTTGGGAGGGGACAACACTGAAGCTTTCTTT. Translated, it gives CASSLGGDNTEAFF.